This T cell receptor (beta chain) was captured in a study of regulatory T cells. General study findings and limits: Control CD8+ cells showed a nonsignificant trend toward higher Shannon entropy than patient CD8+ cells. Regulatory T cells showed the strongest V-J pair restriction and V/J gene skewing among patient repertoires.

To note about this clone: Its antigen is currently unknown.

All CD3G-deficient patients showed autoimmunity, more severe in two. The CDR3 sequence is 13 residues long. Deletions cut 2 bases from V and 1 base from J, with 5 bases between. Germline values: CDR1 LNHDA, CDR2 SQIVND (reference sequence). Primers: 52 TRBV forward and 13 TRBJ reverse. The protocol was immunoSEQ multiplex PCR, while the TCRdb copy is restricted to in-frame clones and leaves out a portion. The profile covers about 17,000 clones, with 92% appearing a single time and more than 30% taken by the ten largest. Material for sequencing was CD8+ T cells sorted from blood. The TCR originated in a person between 18 and 30 years old with CD3G deficiency. The genes are TRBV19 and TRBJ1-2; D remains unclear. The chain's CDR3 is CASSISHNYGYTF. CDR3 bases: TGTGCCAGTAGTATAAGTCATAACTATGGCTACACCTTC. Supplemented by reference TRBV19 and TRBJ1-2, the full variable domain reads DGGITQSPKYLFRKEGQNVTLSCEQNLNHDAMYWYRQDPGQGLRLIYYSQIVNDFQKGDIAEGYSVSREKKESFPLTVTSAQKNPTAFYLCASSISHNYGYTFGSGTRLTVV.